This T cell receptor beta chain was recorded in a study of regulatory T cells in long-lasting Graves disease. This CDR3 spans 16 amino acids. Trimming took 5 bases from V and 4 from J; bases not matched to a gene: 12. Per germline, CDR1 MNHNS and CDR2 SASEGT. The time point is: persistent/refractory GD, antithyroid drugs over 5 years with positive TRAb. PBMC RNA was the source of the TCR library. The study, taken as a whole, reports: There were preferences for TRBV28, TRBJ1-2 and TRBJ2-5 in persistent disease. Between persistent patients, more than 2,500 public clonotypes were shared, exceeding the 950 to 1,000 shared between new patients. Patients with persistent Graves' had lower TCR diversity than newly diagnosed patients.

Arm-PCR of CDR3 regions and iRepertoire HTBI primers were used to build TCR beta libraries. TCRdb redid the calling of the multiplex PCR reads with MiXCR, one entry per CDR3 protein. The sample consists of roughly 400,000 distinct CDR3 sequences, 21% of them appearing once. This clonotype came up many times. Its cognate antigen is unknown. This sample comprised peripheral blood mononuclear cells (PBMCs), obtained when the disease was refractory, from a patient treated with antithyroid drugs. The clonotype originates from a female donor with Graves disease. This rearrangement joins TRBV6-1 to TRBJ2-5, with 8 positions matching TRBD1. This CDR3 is CASSTPQTGDLETQYF. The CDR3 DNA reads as TGTGCCAGCAGTACCCCCCAGACAGGGGACCTAGAGACCCAGTACTTC.